The next 9 T cell receptor beta chains were all read from a single sample in a study of blood T cell repertoires in COVID-19. TCRdb keeps only in-frame clones here, not all; method: immunoSEQ multiplex PCR. Here the sample spans 90,000 to 120,000 clones, 84% being singletons. The sample consisted of peripheral blood. All receptors come from a human donor in a cohort sampled during active COVID-19.

J is TRBJ1-5 and V is TRBV4-1; D may be TRBD1 (6 bases). Germline assignment: CDR1 MGHRA and CDR2 YSYEKL. This CDR3 region has 17 residues. The V and J ends lost 1 base and 0 bases respectively, with 13 bases between them. This CDR3 is CASSQAEDSPSNQPQHF. DNA of the CDR3: TGCGCCAGCAGCCAAGCCGAGGACAGCCCTAGCAATCAGCCCCAGCATTTT.

The CDR3 loop reads CASSLQTGRQFF. CDR3 sequence (DNA): TGTGCCAGCAGTTTACAGACAGGGAGGCAGTTCTTC. The V call is TRBV27, the J call TRBJ2-1, with 7 bases matching TRBD1. The germline V gene encodes CDR1 MNHEY and CDR2 SMNVEV (reference sequence). The CDR3 totals 12 residues. V was pared by 2 bases and J by 12 bases, with 4 bases of the junction left unmatched.

The chain links TRBV7-2 to TRBJ1-5; possible D gene TRBD1, 6 bases. V shed 1 base and J shed 7 bases, with 11 bases lying between them. CDR1 and CDR2 from the germline V gene are SGHTA and FQGNSA. CDR3 length: 14 residues. The CDR3 DNA is TGTGCCAGCAGCTTAGTTGGGCAGGGGCAGCCCCAGCATTTT. The encoded protein is CASSLVGQGQPQHF.

This clone was observed a few times. This chain links TRBV2 with TRBJ1-1, with a tentative D call TRBD1 (5 bases). There are 13 residues in the CDR3. Germline V gene lookup returns CDR1 SNHLY and CDR2 FYNNEI. Trimming stripped 7 bases from V and 6 bases from J, with 15 bases between. CDR3 region: CASTWQGSAEAFF. CDR3 nucleotides: TGTGCCAGCACGTGGCAGGGATCGGCTGAAGCTTTCTTT.

This clone was recorded a few times. V usage is TRBV7-9 and J usage is TRBJ1-1; no definite D call. The CDR3 spans 17 residues. Trimming cost V 1 base and J 0 bases, with 15 bases left between them. CDR1 and CDR2 from the germline V gene are SEHNR and FQNEAQ (reference sequence). As DNA, the CDR3 is TGTGCCAGCAGCTTAGTCAGGTCGGCCGACATGAACACTGAAGCTTTCTTT. Translated, it gives CASSLVRSADMNTEAFF.

V and J are TRBV5-1 and TRBJ2-5; D is possibly TRBD2 (5 bases). CDR3 length equals 13 residues. The germline gives CDR1 SGHRS, CDR2 YFSETQ. Trimming cost V 5 bases and J 2 bases, with 10 bases left between them. For the CDR3, the DNA is TGCGCCAGCAGTCCGGGGATACAAGAGACCCAGTACTTC. Its protein product is CASSPGIQETQYF.

This clone was counted between two and nine times. The CDR3 sequence: CASSRRDIRTSAYEQYF. The CDR3 DNA follows: TGTGCCAGCAGCCGACGTGATATACGGACATCAGCCTACGAGCAGTACTTC. This chain connects TRBV3-1 (or the pseudogene TRBV3-2) to TRBJ2-7, with TRBD1 as a possible D gene (5 bases). The CDR3 totals 17 residues. The ends were cut back, 4 bases at V and 2 bases at J, with 21 bases in the middle. Germline V CDR1 and CDR2: LGHDT, YNNKEL (reference sequence).

The J gene is TRBJ2-1, the V gene TRBV11-3; D may be TRBD2 (5 bases). Trimming took off 8 bases at V and 5 bases at J, with 10 bases between the two ends. The CDR3 is 12 amino acids. Germline V gene data show CDR1 as SGHNT and CDR2 as YENEEA. As DNA, the CDR3 is TGTGCCAGCTCGGGGAAAAACAATGAGCAGTTCTTC. It is translated as CASSGKNNEQFF.

The V gene is TRBV15, the J gene TRBJ2-3, with TRBD1 matching 7 bases. After removal of 0 bases from V and 7 bases from J, the junction contained 7 bases not matched to a gene. The CDR3 length is 15 residues. Germline values: CDR1 LNHNV, CDR2 YYDKDF (reference sequence). The CDR3 loop is CATSRDKGQFHTQYF. The CDR3 region has the DNA TGTGCCACCAGCAGAGATAAGGGACAGTTCCATACGCAGTATTTT.